This is a list of T cell receptor beta chains from one sample in a study of cytomegalovirus exposure and HLA in healthy donors. Profiling relied on immunoSEQ multiplex PCR, and the TCRdb table lists in-frame clones only, not all of them. The table includes about 120,000 clones, under 90% detected once. The specimen was PBMCs. The receptors stem from a woman in her 30s in good health and CMV-seronegative. The CDR3 runs from the conserved cysteine through the conserved F or W. D genes are given only for firm matches. Clone size is stated in some rows and not others, as once, few, many or a class when expanded.

NA | TRBJ1-5 | TRBV2 | NA | TGTGCCAGCAGTGAGAGGGGGACATGGGTTCAGCCCCAGCATTTT | CASSERGTWVQPQHF
NA | TRBJ2-3 | TRBV4-2 | TRBD2 | TGTGCCAGCAGCCACCTAGCGGGCCGCACAGATACGCAGTATTTT | CASSHLAGRTDTQYF
NA | TRBJ2-4 | TRBV7-8 | NA | TGTGCCAGCAGCTCGACCCTGGAGGACATTCAGTACTTC | CASSSTLEDIQYF
NA | TRBJ2-1 | TRBV4-3 | NA | TGCGCCAGCAGCCAAGAACACGGGGGGCCCTACAATGAGCAGTTCTTC | CASSQEHGGPYNEQFF
NA | TRBJ1-2 | TRBV18 | TRBD1 | TGTGCCAGCTCACCACCGGGAGGACAGGGGACGAACTATGGCTACACCTTC | CASSPPGGQGTNYGYTF
NA | TRBJ1-2 | TRBV7-2 | NA | TGTGCCAGCAGCTTGCGACAAATTGAAGGCTACACCTTC | CASSLRQIEGYTF
NA | TRBJ1-1 | TRBV19 | TRBD1 | TGTGCCAGTAGTACATCCGGGACAGGGGTACGGACTGAAGCTTTCTTT | CASSTSGTGVRTEAFF
once | TRBJ1-2 | TRBV7-8 | TRBD1 | TGTGCCAGCAGCCCCAGACAGGGGGCAGAGGATGGCTACACCTTC | CASSPRQGAEDGYTF
NA | TRBJ1-1 | TRBV25-1 | NA | TGTGCCAGCAGTGCGCAGGGTAACACTGAAGCTTTCTTT | CASSAQGNTEAFF
NA | TRBJ2-3 | TRBV10-1 | NA | TGCGCCAGCAGTGAGTCTGGCTTGGATACGCAGTATTTT | CASSESGLDTQYF
NA | TRBJ1-1 | TRBV18 | TRBD1 | TGTGCCAGCTCACCGGGGGGACAGGGGAAGACTGAAGCTTTCTTT | CASSPGGQGKTEAFF
NA | TRBJ1-2 | TRBV5-6 | NA | TGTGCCAGCAGCGCAGTCGTGGCAGGGGTGAACTATGGCTACACCTTC | CASSAVVAGVNYGYTF
NA | TRBJ1-4 | TRBV5-1 | NA | TGCGCCAGCAGCTTGGGACGGGGTGGTACATATGATGAAAAACTGTTTTTT | CASSLGRGGTYDEKLFF
NA | TRBJ2-3 | TRBV2 | NA | TGTGCCAGCAGTGAGGTGCGGTCCCGCACAGATACGCAGTATTTT | CASSEVRSRTDTQYF
NA | TRBJ1-5 | TRBV12-5 | TRBD1 | TGTGCTAGCGGACTCGACAGGGCGTTTCAGCCCCAGCATTTT | CASGLDRAFQPQHF
once | TRBJ1-5 | TRBV7-8 | NA | TGTGCCAGCAGCTATCGGGGGAGGGGAGAGAGCAATCAGCCCCAGCATTTT | CASSYRGRGESNQPQHF
NA | TRBJ2-7 | TRBV10-1 | NA | TGCGCCAGCAGTGAGACGGGGAAAGCCTACGAGCAGTACTTC | CASSETGKAYEQYF
many | TRBJ1-1 | TRBV30 | TRBD1 | TGTGCCTGGAGTGTAGCCGGGACAGGGGGCGCGAGGACTGAAGCTTTCTTT | CAWSVAGTGGARTEAFF
many | TRBJ1-2 | TRBV30 | NA | TGTGCCTGGAGTGTAGGGAGGCAGGGTGGCTATGGCTACACCTTC | CAWSVGRQGGYGYTF
NA | TRBJ2-5 | TRBV9 | TRBD1 | TGTGCCAGCAGCCCAGGGACAGGGGTTCGGGAGACCCAGTACTTC | CASSPGTGVRETQYF
NA | TRBJ2-7 | TRBV4-2 | TRBD2 | TGTGCCAGCAGCCAAGAGGGCAGGGTCTTTGGGACTAGCGGGGGCGGGGTCTCCGAGCAGTACTTC | CASSQEGRVFGTSGGGVSEQYF
NA | TRBJ2-3 | TRBV15 | NA | TGTGCCACCAGCAGTCATACAGGGTTGGATACGCAGTATTTT | CATSSHTGLDTQYF
NA | TRBJ1-2 | TRBV6-5 | NA | TGTGCCAGCAGCGAAGGGGAGACAGGTGGCTACACCTTC | CASSEGETGGYTF
NA | TRBJ2-3 | TRBV7-9 | TRBD1 | TGTGCCAGCGACCGGGACAGGGGCACAGATACGCAGTATTTT | CASDRDRGTDTQYF
NA | TRBJ1-2 | TRBV4-1 | NA | TGCGCCAGCAGCCAAGAGCGTAATGGCTACACCTTC | CASSQERNGYTF
once | TRBJ2-7 | TRBV29-1 | NA | TGCAGCGTTGATCGAGCCTCCGAGCAGTACTTC | CSVDRASEQYF
NA | TRBJ2-3 | TRBV7-6 | TRBD2 | TGTGCCAGCAGCTTATGGACTAGCGGGGACACAGATACGCAGTATTTT | CASSLWTSGDTDTQYF
NA | TRBJ2-5 | TRBV29-1 | NA | TGCAGCGTGGTTGGAGGGGTTCAAGAGACCCAGTACTTC | CSVVGGVQETQYF
NA | TRBJ1-2 | TRBV4-3 | TRBD1 | TGCGCCAGCAGCCAAGGAAGTGGGACAGGGAACTATGGCTACACCTTC | CASSQGSGTGNYGYTF
NA | TRBJ1-2 | TRBV6-5 | TRBD1 | TGTGCCAGCAGTGCCGGACAGGGTCCCTATGGCTACACCTTC | CASSAGQGPYGYTF
NA | TRBJ2-3 | TRBV10-3 | TRBD2 | TGTGCCATCAGTGTTTCCAGTAAGCGGGGGGGCTTGGATACGCAGTATTTT | CAISVSSKRGGLDTQYF
NA | TRBJ2-5 | TRBV15 | NA | TGTGCCACCAGCAGAGATCTCCGGAGCGGGCAAGAGACCCAGTACTTC | CATSRDLRSGQETQYF
NA | TRBJ1-6 | TRBV28 | TRBD1 | TGTGCCAGCAGTTTCCCCTTTCCAGGGGGAAGTAATTCACCCCTCCACTTT | CASSFPFPGGSNSPLHF
NA | TRBJ1-2 | TRBV27 | NA | TGTGCCAGCCGGGGAGGCTATGGCTACACCTTC | CASRGGYGYTF
NA | TRBJ2-7 | TRBV18 | TRBD1 | TGTGCCAGCTCCGCGGACAGGACCTACGAGCAGTACTTC | CASSADRTYEQYF
NA | TRBJ1-5 | TRBV25-1 | NA | TGTGCCAGCAGTGAATATACAGGTCAGCCCCAGCATTTT | CASSEYTGQPQHF
NA | TRBJ2-7 | TRBV7-9 | TRBD2 | TGTGCCAGCAGCTTGCGGACCGGGGGGAAGGCCCGACCGGGGGAGCAGTACTTC | CASSLRTGGKARPGEQYF
few | TRBJ2-7 | TRBV11-2 | NA | TGTGCCAGCAGCTTTGCTGGACTGTCGAGCGAGCAGTACTTC | CASSFAGLSSEQYF
NA | TRBJ1-1 | TRBV9 | NA | TGTGCCAGCAGCGTAGGGGGCCCCACTGAAGCTTTCTTT | CASSVGGPTEAFF
NA | TRBJ1-2 | TRBV5-1 | NA | TGCGCCAGCAGCCCGGGACTCACCGTCCCTTACTATGGCTACACCTTC | CASSPGLTVPYYGYTF
NA | TRBJ2-1 | TRBV7-2 | TRBD2 | TGTGCCAGCAGCTTAGCCCTAGCGGGGTTGGCCCTTCTGGGTGAGCAGTTCTTC | CASSLALAGLALLGEQFF
NA | TRBJ1-6 | TRBV30 | NA | TGTGCCTGGAGCCTTGGACTGACGGGTAATTCACCCCTCCACTTT | CAWSLGLTGNSPLHF
NA | TRBJ1-3 | TRBV6-5 | NA | TGTGCCAGCAGTTACAAGCCCCTCTCTGGAAACACCATATATTTT | CASSYKPLSGNTIYF
once | TRBJ2-5 | TRBV5-1 | NA | TGCGCCAGCAGCGCGGGGTGGTCAGAGACCCAGTACTTC | CASSAGWSETQYF
NA | TRBJ2-7 | TRBV30 | TRBD1 | TGTGCCTGGAGTTCCAAGACAGGGGGCTCCTACGAGCAGTACTTC | CAWSSKTGGSYEQYF
once | TRBJ2-7 | TRBV6-5 | TRBD1 | TGTGCCACCGTCGGACAGGGGGACTACGAGCAGTACTTC | CATVGQGDYEQYF
NA | TRBJ1-3 | TRBV25-1 | NA | TGTGCCAGCAGTGCATCGGGAGGCTCTGGAAACACCATATATTTT | CASSASGGSGNTIYF
NA | TRBJ1-2 | TRBV11-2 | NA | TGTGCCAGCAGTGGACAGCTCACTGGCTATGGCTACACCTTC | CASSGQLTGYGYTF
NA | TRBJ2-3 | TRBV11-3 | TRBD2 | TGTGCCAGCAGCCGAGCGGGGGGCCGGACAGATACGCAGTATTTT | CASSRAGGRTDTQYF